What follows are 13 T cell receptor beta chains derived from one specimen sequenced in a study of blood T cell repertoires in COVID-19. Produced via immunoSEQ multiplex PCR; TCRdb's table is partial and in-frame only. The sample has hundreds of thousands of clones; 85% are singletons. The sequenced sample was peripheral blood. Receptors originate from a human donor in a cohort sampled during active COVID-19.

This chain connects TRBV28 to TRBJ1-1; D not certain. This CDR3 has 13 amino acids. V lost 4 bases and J lost 7, with 13 bases in between. In germline, CDR1 is MDHEN, CDR2 SYDVKM. CDR3 amino acids: CASSYLDGDEAFF. The CDR3 DNA reads as TGTGCCAGCAGTTACCTAGACGGAGATGAAGCTTTCTTT.

The V call is TRBV25-1, the J call TRBJ2-7, with TRBD1 matching over 11 bases. This CDR3 has 12 residues. V was clipped by 8 bases and J by 7 bases; unmatched bases: 4. Looked up from germline, CDR1 is MGHDK and CDR2 is SYGVNS. This CDR3 reads CASGQGAREQYF. CDR3 nucleotides: TGTGCCAGCGGACAGGGGGCGCGGGAGCAGTACTTC.

The chain is built from TRBV2 and TRBJ2-5; 7 bases match TRBD1. Germline V CDR1 and CDR2: SNHLY, FYNNEI. The ends lost 4 bases at V and 6 bases at J; junction bases unmatched: 8. This CDR3 spans 14 amino acids. CDR3 in amino acids: CASSATGIQKTQYF. The CDR3 DNA sequence: TGTGCCAGCAGTGCGACAGGGATCCAGAAGACCCAGTACTTC.

The rearrangement links TRBV7-2 to TRBJ1-2, with TRBD1 as a possible D gene (6 bases). This CDR3 has 12 residues. With 5 bases removed from V and 8 bases from J, the gap between germline ends came to 12 bases. Germline assignment: CDR1 SGHTA and CDR2 FQGNSA. The chain's CDR3 is CASSLTGRGYTF. The DNA for the CDR3 is TGTGCCAGCAGCCTCACAGGGCGAGGCTACACCTTC.

The V call is TRBV5-1, the J call TRBJ1-5; D is possibly TRBD1 (6 bases). This CDR3 contains 15 residues. The V gene's germline CDR1 is SGHRS and CDR2 YFSETQ. V lost 0 bases, J lost 5 bases, and 12 bases lay in between. The CDR3 here is CASSLAGAGDQPQHF. The CDR3 DNA reads as TGCGCCAGCAGCTTGGCAGGGGCTGGAGATCAGCCCCAGCATTTT.

This clone was counted a few times. V usage is TRBV7-9 and J usage is TRBJ1-1; the D gene is possibly TRBD1 (6 bases). V was cut by 7 bases and J by 5 bases, with 14 bases left in between. CDR3 size: 13 residues. Germline CDR1 SEHNR, CDR2 FQNEAQ (reference sequence). Here the CDR3 reads CASTSGEGTEAFF. The CDR3 coding sequence is TGTGCCAGCACATCAGGGGAGGGTACTGAAGCTTTCTTT.

The rearrangement joins TRBV6-5 to TRBJ2-2, with 10 bases that match TRBD1. The trim removed 5 bases at V and 6 bases at J, leaving 6 bases unmatched. The CDR3 loop spans 15 amino acids. Germline lookup yields CDR1 MNHEY and CDR2 SVGAGI. CDR3 in amino acids: CASSKRDRGAGELFF. The DNA of the CDR3 is TGTGCCAGCAGTAAACGGGACAGGGGAGCCGGGGAGCTGTTTTTT.

The V call is TRBV24-1, the J call TRBJ2-2, with a weak D call TRBD2 (5 bases). V gave up 10 bases and J gave up 3 bases, with 14 bases separating them. This CDR3 spans 14 amino acids. Germline-derived CDR1 and CDR2 are KGHDR and SFDVKD. The CDR3 DNA reads as TGTGCCACAGCCGGGGAACAAGACACCGGGGAGCTGTTTTTT. As protein: CATAGEQDTGELFF.

The chain is built from TRBV3-1 (or the pseudogene TRBV3-2) and TRBJ2-3; 7 bases map to TRBD2. The germline gives CDR1 LGHDT, CDR2 YNNKEL (reference sequence). This CDR3 is 16 amino acids long. With V trimmed by 0 bases and J by 1 base, 4 bases remained unmatched. The CDR3 loop reads CASSQDITSGTDTQYF. CDR3 bases: TGTGCCAGCAGCCAAGATATAACTAGCGGCACAGATACGCAGTATTTT.

The CDR3, as DNA: TGTGCCAGCAGCGTCGGTCCCCGAGGGAACACTGAAGCTTTCTTT. The encoded protein is CASSVGPRGNTEAFF. The V gene is TRBV5-6, the J gene TRBJ1-1; no clear D gene. Trimming removed 4 bases at V and 1 base at J, with 14 bases between. The CDR3 consists of 15 residues. The V gene's germline CDR1 is SGHDT and CDR2 YYEEEE. The entire variable domain, with the rest obtained from reference TRBV5-6 and TRBJ1-1, is as follows: DAGVTQSPTHLIKTRGQQVTLRCSPKSGHDTVSWYQQALGQGPQFIFQYYEEEERQRGNFPDRFSGHQFPNYSSELNVNALLLGDSALYLCASSVGPRGNTEAFFGQGTRLTVV.

The chain recombines TRBV11-2 with TRBJ1-6; D unresolved. CDR1 and CDR2 from the germline V gene are SGHAT and FQNNGV. This CDR3 contains 15 residues. V lost 1 base and J lost 3, with 7 bases in between. CDR3 DNA: TGTGCCAGCAGCTTAGGTTCTATCTATAATTCACCCCTCCACTTT. The encoded protein is CASSLGSIYNSPLHF.

This CDR3 reads CASTLSGVTEAFF. The CDR3 region has the DNA TGTGCCAGCACCCTATCCGGGGTGACTGAAGCTTTCTTT. The rearrangement joins TRBV11-2 to TRBJ1-1; no definite D call. The CDR3 is 13 amino acids. Germline CDR1 SGHAT, CDR2 FQNNGV. The germline V and J ends were trimmed by 7 bases and 5 bases, with 14 bases remaining between them.

The V gene is TRBV5-1, the J gene TRBJ2-2; no clear D. V was pared by 1 base and J by 3 bases, with 13 bases between. The CDR3 runs to 16 residues. From germline, CDR1 is SGHRS and CDR2 YFSETQ. The CDR3 DNA follows: TGCGCCAGCAGCTTGTATGTAGTTACCGACACCGGGGAGCTGTTTTTT. Protein sequence: CASSLYVVTDTGELFF.